This TCR beta chain was observed in a study of blood T cell repertoires in COVID-19. Overall study: The United States, Italy and Spain supplied acute and convalescent COVID-19 samples. Sample material is recorded as cDNA or gDNA derived from T cells, B-cell-depleted T cells, or PBMCs.

CDR3 length: 13 amino acids. Germline V gives CDR1 MNHEY, CDR2 SVGEGT. V was trimmed by 7 bases and J by 6 bases, leaving 14 bases between them. Sequenced by immunoSEQ multiplex PCR; TCRdb stores in-frame clones only, minus some. The sample has about 220,000 clones, over 80% seen once. The specimen was peripheral blood. This TCR derives from a human donor in a cohort sampled during active COVID-19. V and J are TRBV6-2 or TRBV6-3 and TRBJ2-3; perhaps TRBD2 as D (6 bases). CDR3 region: CASTPVEGDTQYF. The CDR3 DNA follows: TGTGCCAGCACCCCGGTGGAGGGGGATACGCAGTATTTT.